This T cell receptor beta chain was documented in a study of T-cell memory formation after mild COVID-19. Broader study findings: CD8+ contracting clones occupied EMRA, while CD4+ ones occupied mainly CM and EM. Cross-reactive memory apparently joined, as some responding clones appeared in pre-infection memory.

This clonotype was detected only a few times. The antigen is unknown. Trimming at V came to 0 bases and at J to 0 bases, leaving 2 bases not matched to a gene. Germline CDR1 and CDR2: ENHRY and SYGVKD. The CDR3 spans 16 residues. The 5'RACE method, run with constant-segment primers, produced TCR alpha and TCR beta cDNA libraries (carrying sample barcodes and UMIs). TCRdb itself ran the 5' RACE reads through MiXCR, one entry per CDR3 protein. This table has a few hundred thousand distinct CDR3 sequences, under 20% appearing once. The receptor was derived from a man aged 18 to 29 who had mild COVID-19 (a few samples of this study predate the infection). Cell type and time point are not known. Source material: PBMCs or a T cell subset sorted from them (not recorded which). The chain joins TRBV10-3 to TRBJ2-5; 9 bases map to TRBD2. CDR3 protein: CAISESSGGNQETQYF. The CDR3 nucleotides read TGTGCCATCAGTGAGTCGAGCGGGGGGAACCAAGAGACCCAGTACTTC.